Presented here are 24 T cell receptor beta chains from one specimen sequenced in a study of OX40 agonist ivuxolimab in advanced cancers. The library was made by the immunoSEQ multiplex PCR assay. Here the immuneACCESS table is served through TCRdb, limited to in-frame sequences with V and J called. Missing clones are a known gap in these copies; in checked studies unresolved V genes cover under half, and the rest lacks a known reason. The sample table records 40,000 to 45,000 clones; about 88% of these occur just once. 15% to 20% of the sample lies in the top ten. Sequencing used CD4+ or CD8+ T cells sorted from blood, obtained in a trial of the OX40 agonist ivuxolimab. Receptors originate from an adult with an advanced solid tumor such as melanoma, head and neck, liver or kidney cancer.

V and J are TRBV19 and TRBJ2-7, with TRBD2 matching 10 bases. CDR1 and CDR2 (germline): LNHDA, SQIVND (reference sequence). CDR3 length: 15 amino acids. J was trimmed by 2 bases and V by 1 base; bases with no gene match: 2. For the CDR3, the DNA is TGTGCCAGTAGTATAGCGCTAGCGGGGGCCTACGAGCAGTACTTC. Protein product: CASSIALAGAYEQYF.

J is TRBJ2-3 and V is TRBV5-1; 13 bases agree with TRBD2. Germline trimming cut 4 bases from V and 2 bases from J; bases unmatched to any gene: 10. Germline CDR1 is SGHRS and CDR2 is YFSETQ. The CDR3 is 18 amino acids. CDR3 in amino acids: CASSLTSGGELNTDTQYF. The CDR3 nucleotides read TGCGCCAGCAGCCTAACTAGCGGGGGGGAACTCAACACAGATACGCAGTATTTT.

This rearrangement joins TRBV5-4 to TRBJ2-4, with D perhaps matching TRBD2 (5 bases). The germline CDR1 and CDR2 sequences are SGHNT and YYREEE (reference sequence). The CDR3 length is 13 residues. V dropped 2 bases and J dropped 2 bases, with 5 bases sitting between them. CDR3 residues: CASSFGTKNIQYF. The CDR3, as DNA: TGTGCCAGCAGCTTCGGGACCAAAAACATTCAGTACTTC.

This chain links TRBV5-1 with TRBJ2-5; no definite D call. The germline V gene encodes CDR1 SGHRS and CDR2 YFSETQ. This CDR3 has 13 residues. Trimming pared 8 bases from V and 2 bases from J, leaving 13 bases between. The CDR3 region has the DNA TGCGCCAGTTCAAGGATTTCGCAAGAGACCCAGTACTTC. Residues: CASSRISQETQYF.

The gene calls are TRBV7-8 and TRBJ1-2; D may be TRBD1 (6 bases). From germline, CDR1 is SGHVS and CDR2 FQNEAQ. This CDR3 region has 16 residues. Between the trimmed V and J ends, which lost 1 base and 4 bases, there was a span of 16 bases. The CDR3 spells CASSLGQGPSSYGYTF. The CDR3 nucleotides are TGTGCCAGCAGCTTAGGGCAGGGGCCATCCTCCTATGGCTACACCTTC.

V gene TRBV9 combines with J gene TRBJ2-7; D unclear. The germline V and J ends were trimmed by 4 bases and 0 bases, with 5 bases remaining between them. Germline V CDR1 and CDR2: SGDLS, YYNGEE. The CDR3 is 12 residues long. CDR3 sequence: CASSPSSYEQYF. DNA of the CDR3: TGTGCCAGCAGCCCAAGCTCCTACGAGCAGTACTTC.

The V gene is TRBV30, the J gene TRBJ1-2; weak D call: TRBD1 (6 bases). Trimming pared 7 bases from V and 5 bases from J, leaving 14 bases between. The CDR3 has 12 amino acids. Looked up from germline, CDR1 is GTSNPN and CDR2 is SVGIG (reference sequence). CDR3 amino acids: CASDSLRYGYTF. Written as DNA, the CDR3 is TGTGCCTCGGACAGTCTCCGGTATGGCTACACCTTC.

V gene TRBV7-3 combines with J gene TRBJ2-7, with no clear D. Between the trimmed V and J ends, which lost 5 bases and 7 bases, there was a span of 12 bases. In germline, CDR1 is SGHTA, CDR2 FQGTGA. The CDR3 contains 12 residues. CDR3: CASSPGFGEQYF. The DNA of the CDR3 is TGTGCCAGCAGCCCTGGATTTGGAGAGCAGTACTTC.

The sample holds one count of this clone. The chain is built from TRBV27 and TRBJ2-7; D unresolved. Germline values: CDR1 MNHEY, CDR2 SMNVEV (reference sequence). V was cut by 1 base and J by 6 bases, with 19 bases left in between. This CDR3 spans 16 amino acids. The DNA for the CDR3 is TGTGCCAGCAGTTTATATTTGGGTGCGCTAGGTGGCGAGCAGTACTTC. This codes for CASSLYLGALGGEQYF.

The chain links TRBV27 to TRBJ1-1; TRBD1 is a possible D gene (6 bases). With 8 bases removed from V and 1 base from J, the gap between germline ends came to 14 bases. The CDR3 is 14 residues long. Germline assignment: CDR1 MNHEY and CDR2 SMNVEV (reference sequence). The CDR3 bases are TGTGCCAGCCGGAATAGGGGGGAGAACACTGAAGCTTTCTTT. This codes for CASRNRGENTEAFF.

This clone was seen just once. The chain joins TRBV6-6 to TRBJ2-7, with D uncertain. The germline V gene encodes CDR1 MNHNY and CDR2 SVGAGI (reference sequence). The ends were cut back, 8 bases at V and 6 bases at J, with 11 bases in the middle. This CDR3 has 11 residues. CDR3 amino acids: CASGRSGEQYF. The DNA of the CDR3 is TGTGCCAGCGGTAGGTCGGGCGAGCAGTACTTC.

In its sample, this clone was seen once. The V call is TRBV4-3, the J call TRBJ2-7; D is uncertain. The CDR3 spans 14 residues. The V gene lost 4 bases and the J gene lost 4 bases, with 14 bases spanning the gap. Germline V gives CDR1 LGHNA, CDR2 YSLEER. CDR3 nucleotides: TGCGCCAGCAGCCCAGGCTTGGGTGCGTACGAGCAGTACTTC. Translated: CASSPGLGAYEQYF.

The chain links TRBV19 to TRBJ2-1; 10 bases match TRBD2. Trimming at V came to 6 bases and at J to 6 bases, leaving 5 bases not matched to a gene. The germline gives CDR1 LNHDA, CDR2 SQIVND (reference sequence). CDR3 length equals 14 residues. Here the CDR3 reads CASREREGRNEQFF. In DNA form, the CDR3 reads TGTGCCAGTAGGGAGCGGGAGGGCCGCAATGAGCAGTTCTTC.

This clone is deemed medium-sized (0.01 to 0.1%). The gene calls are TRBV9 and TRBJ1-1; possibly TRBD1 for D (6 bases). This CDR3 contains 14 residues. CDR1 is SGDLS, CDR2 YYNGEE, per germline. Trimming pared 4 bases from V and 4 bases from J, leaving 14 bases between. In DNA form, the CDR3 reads TGTGCCAGCAGCCTCGGTGGGGGGCTCACTGAAGCTTTCTTT. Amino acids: CASSLGGGLTEAFF. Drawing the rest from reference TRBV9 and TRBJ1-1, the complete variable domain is DSGVTQTPKHLITATGQRVTLRCSPRSGDLSVYWYQQSLDQGLQFLIQYYNGEERAKGNILERFSAQQFPDLHSELNLSSLELGDSALYFCASSLGGGLTEAFFGQGTRLTVV.

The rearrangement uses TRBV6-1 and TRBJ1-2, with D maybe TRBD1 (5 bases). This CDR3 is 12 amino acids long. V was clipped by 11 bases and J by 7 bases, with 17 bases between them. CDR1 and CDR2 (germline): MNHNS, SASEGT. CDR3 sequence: CAGATGVTGYTF. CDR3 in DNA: TGTGCCGGAGCCACGGGGGTGACTGGCTACACCTTC.

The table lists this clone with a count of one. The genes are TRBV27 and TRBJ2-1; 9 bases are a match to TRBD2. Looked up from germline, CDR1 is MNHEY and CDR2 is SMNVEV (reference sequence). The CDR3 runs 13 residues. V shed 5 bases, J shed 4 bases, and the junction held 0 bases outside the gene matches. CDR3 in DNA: TGTGCCAGCAGTAGCGGGAGGTACAATGAGCAGTTCTTC. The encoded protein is CASSSGRYNEQFF.

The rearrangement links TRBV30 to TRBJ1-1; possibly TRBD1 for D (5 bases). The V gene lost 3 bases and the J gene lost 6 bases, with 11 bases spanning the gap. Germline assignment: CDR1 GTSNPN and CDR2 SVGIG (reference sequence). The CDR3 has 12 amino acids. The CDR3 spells CAWRPPGPEAFF. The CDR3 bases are TGTGCCTGGAGGCCCCCGGGGCCTGAAGCTTTCTTT. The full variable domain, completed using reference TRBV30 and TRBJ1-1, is SQTIHQWPATLVQPVGSPLSLECTVEGTSNPNLYWYRQAAGRGLQLLFYSVGIGQISSEVPQNLSASRPQDRQFILSSKKLLLSDSGFYLCAWRPPGPEAFFGQGTRLTVV.

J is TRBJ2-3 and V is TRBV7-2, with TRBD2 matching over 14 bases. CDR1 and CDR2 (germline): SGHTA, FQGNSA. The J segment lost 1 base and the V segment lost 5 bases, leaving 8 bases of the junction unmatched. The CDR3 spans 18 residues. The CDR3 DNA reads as TGTGCCAGCAGCATAAGACTAGCGGGGGGGCCGGGCACAGATACGCAGTATTTT. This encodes CASSIRLAGGPGTDTQYF.

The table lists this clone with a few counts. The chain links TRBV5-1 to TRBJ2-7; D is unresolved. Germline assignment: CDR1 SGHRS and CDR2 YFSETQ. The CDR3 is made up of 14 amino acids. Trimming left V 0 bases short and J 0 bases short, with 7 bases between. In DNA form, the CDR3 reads TGCGCCAGCAGCTTGGATGGCAGCTCCTACGAGCAGTACTTC. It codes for CASSLDGSSYEQYF.

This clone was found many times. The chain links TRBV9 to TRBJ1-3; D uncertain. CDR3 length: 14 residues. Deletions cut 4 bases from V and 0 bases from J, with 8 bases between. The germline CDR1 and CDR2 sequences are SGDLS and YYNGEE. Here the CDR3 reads CASSPPISGNTIYF. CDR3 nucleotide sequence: TGTGCCAGCAGCCCGCCGATCTCTGGAAACACCATATATTTT.

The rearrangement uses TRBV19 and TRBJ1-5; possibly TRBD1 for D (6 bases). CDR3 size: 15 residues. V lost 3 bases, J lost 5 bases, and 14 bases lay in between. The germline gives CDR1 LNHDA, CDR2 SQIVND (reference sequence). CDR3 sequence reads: CASSIPGEEDQPQHF. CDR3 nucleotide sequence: TGTGCCAGTAGTATTCCAGGGGAGGAGGATCAGCCCCAGCATTTT.

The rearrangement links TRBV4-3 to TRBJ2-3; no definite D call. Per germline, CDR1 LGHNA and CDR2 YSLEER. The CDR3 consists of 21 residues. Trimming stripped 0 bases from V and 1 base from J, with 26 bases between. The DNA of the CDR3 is TGCGCCAGCAGCCAAGATCGGTGGGCTCAAATCTATACTAAAGGCACAGATACGCAGTATTTT. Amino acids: CASSQDRWAQIYTKGTDTQYF.

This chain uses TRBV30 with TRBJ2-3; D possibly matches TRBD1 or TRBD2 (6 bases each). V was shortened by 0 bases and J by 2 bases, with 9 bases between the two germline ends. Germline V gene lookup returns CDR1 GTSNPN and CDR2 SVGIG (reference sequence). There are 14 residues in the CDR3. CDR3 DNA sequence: TGTGCCTGGAGTGTCGGGGGCTACACAGATACGCAGTATTTT. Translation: CAWSVGGYTDTQYF.

The CDR3 DNA follows: TGCGCCAGCAGCCAAGTGGCGACTAGCGGGGGGGGTAACACCGGGGAGCTGTTTTTT. It encodes CASSQVATSGGGNTGELFF. The V gene is TRBV4-3, the J gene TRBJ2-2; 14 bases are a match to TRBD2. This CDR3 is built from 19 residues. V was clipped by 1 base and J by 2 bases; unmatched bases: 6. Per germline, CDR1 LGHNA and CDR2 YSLEER.